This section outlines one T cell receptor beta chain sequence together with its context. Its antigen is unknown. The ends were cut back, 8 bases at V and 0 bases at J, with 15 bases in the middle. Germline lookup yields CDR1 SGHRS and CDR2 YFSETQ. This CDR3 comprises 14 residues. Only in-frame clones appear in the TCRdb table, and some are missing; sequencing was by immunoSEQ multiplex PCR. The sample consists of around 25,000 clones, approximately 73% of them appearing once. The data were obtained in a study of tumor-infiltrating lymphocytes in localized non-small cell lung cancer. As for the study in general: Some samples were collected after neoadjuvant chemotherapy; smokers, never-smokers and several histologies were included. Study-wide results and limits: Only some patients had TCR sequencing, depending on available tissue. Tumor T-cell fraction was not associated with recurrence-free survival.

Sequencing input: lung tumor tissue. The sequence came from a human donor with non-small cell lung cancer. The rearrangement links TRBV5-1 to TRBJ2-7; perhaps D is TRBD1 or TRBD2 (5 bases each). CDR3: CASTGTVSSYEQYF. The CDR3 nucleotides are TGCGCCAGTACCGGGACGGTGAGCTCCTACGAGCAGTACTTC.